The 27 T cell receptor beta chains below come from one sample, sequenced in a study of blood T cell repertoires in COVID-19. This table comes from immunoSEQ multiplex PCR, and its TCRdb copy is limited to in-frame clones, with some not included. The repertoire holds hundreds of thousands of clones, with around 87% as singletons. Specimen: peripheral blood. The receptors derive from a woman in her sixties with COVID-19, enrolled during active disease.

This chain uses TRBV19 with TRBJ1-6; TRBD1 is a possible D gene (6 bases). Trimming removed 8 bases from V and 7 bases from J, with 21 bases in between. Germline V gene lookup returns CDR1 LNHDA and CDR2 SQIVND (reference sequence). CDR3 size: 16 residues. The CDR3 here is CASGERIGQGNSPLHF. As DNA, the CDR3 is TGTGCCAGTGGCGAAAGGATAGGGCAGGGGAATTCACCCCTCCACTTT.

CDR3 in DNA: TGTGCCAGCTGGGGCTCGGGAGCGGCGAACACCGGGGAGCTGTTTTTT. Protein sequence: CASWGSGAANTGELFF. The chain recombines TRBV27 with TRBJ2-2, with D perhaps matching TRBD2 (6 bases). The CDR3 is 16 residues long. Germline values: CDR1 MNHEY, CDR2 SMNVEV (reference sequence). With 8 bases removed from V and 0 bases from J, the gap between germline ends came to 16 bases.

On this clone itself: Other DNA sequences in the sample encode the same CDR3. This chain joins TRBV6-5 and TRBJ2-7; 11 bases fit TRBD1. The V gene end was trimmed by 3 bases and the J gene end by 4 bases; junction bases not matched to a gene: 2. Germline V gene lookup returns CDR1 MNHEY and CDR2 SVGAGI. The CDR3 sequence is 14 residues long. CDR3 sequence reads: CASSYGQGAYEQYF. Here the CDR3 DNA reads TGTGCCAGCAGTTATGGACAGGGGGCTTACGAGCAGTACTTC.

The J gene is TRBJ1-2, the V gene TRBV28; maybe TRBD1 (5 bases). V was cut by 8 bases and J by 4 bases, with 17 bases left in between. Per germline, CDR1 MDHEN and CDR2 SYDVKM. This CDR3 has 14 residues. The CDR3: CASGHPQGGYGYTF. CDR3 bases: TGTGCCAGCGGTCACCCTCAGGGTGGCTATGGCTACACCTTC.

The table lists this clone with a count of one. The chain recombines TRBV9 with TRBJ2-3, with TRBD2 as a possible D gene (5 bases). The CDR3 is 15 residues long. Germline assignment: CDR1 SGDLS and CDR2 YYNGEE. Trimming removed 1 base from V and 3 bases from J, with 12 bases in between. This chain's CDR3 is CASSVLGGPTDTQYF. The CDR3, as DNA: TGTGCCAGCAGCGTACTTGGAGGTCCAACAGATACGCAGTATTTT.

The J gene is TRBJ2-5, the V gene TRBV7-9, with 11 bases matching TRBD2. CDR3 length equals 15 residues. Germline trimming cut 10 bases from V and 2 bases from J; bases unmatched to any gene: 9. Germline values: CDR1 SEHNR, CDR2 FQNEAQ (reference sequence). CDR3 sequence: CATQGLAGNQETQYF. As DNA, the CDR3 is TGTGCCACACAAGGACTAGCGGGCAATCAAGAGACCCAGTACTTC.

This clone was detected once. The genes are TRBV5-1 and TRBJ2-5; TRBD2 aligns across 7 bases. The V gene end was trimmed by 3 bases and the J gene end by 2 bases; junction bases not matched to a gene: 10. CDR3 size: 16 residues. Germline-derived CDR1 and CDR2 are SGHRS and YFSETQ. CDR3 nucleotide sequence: TGCGCCAGCAGCTCGGGAACAGCGGGGAAACAAGAGACCCAGTACTTC. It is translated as CASSSGTAGKQETQYF.

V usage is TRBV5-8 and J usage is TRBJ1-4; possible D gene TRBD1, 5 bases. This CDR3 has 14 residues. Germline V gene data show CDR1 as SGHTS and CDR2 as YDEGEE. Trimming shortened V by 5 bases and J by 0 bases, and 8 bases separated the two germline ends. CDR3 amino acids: CASRLTATNEKLFF. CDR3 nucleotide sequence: TGTGCCAGCAGATTGACAGCAACTAATGAAAAACTGTTTTTT.

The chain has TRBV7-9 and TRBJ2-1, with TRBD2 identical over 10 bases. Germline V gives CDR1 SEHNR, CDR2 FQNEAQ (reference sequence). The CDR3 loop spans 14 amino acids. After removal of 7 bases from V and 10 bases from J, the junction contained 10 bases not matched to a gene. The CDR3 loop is CASTEASGGLEQFF. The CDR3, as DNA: TGTGCCAGCACCGAGGCTAGCGGGGGTTTGGAGCAGTTCTTC.

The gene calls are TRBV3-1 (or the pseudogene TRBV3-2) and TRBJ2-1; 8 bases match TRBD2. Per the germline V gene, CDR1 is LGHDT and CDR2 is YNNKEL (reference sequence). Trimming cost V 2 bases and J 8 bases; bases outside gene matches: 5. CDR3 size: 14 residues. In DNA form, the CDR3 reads TGTGCCAGCAGCCAAAAGGCGGGGGGCTATGAGCAGTTCTTC. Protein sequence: CASSQKAGGYEQFF.

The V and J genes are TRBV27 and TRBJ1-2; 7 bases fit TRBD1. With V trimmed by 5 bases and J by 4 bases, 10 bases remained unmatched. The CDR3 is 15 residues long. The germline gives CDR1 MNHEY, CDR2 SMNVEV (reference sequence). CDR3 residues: CASSPREGATYGYTF. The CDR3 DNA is TGTGCCAGCAGTCCTCGGGAGGGGGCAACCTATGGCTACACCTTC.

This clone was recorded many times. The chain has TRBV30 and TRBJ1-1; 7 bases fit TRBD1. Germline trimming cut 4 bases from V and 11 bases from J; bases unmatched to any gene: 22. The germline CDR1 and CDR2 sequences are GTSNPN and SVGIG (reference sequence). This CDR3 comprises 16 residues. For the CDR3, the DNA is TGTGCCTGGATCCCCCGGGGGACCGGGACAGCATCCGGGGCTTTCTTT. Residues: CAWIPRGTGTASGAFF.

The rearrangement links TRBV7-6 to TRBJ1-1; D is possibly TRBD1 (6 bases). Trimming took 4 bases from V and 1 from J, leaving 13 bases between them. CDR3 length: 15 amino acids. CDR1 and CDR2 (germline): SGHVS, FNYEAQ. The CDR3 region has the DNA TGTGCCAGCAGCTCAGGGGAGACAGGGAACACTGAAGCTTTCTTT. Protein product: CASSSGETGNTEAFF. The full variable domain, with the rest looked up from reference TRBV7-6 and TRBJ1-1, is GAGVSQSPRYKVTKRGQDVALRCDPISGHVSLYWYRQALGQGPEFLTYFNYEAQQDKSGLPNDRFSAERPEGSISTLTIQRTEQRDSAMYRCASSSGETGNTEAFFGQGTRLTVV.

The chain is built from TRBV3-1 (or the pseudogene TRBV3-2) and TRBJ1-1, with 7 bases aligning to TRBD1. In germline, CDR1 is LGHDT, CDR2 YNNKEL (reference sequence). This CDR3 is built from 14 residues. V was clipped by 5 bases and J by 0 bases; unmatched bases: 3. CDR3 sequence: CASSAGTVNTEAFF. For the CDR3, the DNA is TGTGCCAGCAGCGCCGGGACAGTGAACACTGAAGCTTTCTTT.

This chain's CDR3 is CASSPGTAYEQYF. In nucleotides, the CDR3 is TGTGCCAGCAGCCCAGGGACAGCATACGAGCAGTACTTC. The chain links TRBV5-4 to TRBJ2-7, with 7 nucleotides matching TRBD1. Trimming at V came to 4 bases and at J to 4 bases, leaving 5 bases not matched to a gene. CDR3 size: 13 residues. CDR1 is SGHNT and CDR2 is YYREEE in the germline V gene (reference sequence).

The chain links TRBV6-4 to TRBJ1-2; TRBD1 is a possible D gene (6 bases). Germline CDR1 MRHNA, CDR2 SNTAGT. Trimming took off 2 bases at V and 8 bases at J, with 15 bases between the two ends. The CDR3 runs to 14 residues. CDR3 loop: CASSDKTGIGGYTF. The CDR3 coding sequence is TGTGCCAGCAGTGACAAAACAGGGATAGGCGGCTACACCTTC.

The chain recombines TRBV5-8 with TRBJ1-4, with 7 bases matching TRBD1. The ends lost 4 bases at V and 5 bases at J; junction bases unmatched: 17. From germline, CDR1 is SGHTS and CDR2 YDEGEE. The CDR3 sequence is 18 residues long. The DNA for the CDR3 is TGTGCCAGCAGCCTGGGACAGTCGGCCCTGACTTCCAATGAAAAACTGTTTTTT. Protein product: CASSLGQSALTSNEKLFF. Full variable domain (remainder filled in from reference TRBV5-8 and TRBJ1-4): EAGVTQSPTHLIKTRGQQATLRCSPISGHTSVYWYQQALGLGLQFLLWYDEGEERNRGNFPPRFSGRQFPNYSSELNVNALELEDSALYLCASSLGQSALTSNEKLFFGSGTQLSVL.

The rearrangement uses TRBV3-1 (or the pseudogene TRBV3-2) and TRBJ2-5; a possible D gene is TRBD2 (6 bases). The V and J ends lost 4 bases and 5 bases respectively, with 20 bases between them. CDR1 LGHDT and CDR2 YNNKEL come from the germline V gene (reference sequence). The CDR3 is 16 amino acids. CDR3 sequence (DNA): TGTGCCAGCAGCCCGTACCCTGCCGGGGGTGTGGAGACCCAGTACTTC. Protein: CASSPYPAGGVETQYF.

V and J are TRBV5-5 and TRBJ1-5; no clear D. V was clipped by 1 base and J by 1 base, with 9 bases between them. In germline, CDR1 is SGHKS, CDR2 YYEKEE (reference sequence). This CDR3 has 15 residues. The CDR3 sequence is CASSLSVRSNQPQHF. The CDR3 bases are TGTGCCAGCAGCTTGAGCGTTAGGAGCAATCAGCCCCAGCATTTT.

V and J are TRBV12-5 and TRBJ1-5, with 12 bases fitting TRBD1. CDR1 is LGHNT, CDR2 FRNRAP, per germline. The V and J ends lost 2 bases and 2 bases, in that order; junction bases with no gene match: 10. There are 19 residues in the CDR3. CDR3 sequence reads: CASGLTRDRGLGGNQPQHF. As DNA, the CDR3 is TGTGCTAGTGGTTTGACACGGGACAGGGGGCTCGGGGGCAATCAGCCCCAGCATTTT.

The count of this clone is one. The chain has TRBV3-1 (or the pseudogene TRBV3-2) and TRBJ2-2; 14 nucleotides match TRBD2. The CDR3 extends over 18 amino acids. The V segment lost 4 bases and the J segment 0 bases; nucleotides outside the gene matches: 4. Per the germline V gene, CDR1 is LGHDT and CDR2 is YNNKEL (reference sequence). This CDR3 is CASSLWTSGGPNTGELFF. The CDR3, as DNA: TGTGCCAGCAGCCTTTGGACTAGCGGGGGGCCGAACACCGGGGAGCTGTTTTTT.

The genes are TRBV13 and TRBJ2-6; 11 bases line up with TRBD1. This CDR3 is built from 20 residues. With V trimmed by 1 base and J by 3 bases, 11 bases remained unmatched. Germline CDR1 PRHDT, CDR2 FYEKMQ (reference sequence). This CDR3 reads CASSLEFWDRGKSGANVLTF. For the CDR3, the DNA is TGTGCCAGCAGCTTAGAGTTCTGGGACAGGGGGAAGAGTGGGGCCAACGTCCTGACTTTC.

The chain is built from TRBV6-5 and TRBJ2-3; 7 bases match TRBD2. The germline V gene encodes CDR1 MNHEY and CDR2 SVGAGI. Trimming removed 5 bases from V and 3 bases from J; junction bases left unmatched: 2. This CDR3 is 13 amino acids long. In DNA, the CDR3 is TGTGCCAGCAGTCCGCGGGGGACAGATACGCAGTATTTT. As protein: CASSPRGTDTQYF.

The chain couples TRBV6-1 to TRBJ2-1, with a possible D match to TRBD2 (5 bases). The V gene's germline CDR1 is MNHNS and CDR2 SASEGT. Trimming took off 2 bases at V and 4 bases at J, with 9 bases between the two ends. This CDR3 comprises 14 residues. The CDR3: CASSEQPGYNEQFF. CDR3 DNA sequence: TGTGCCAGCAGTGAACAACCGGGGTACAATGAGCAGTTCTTC.

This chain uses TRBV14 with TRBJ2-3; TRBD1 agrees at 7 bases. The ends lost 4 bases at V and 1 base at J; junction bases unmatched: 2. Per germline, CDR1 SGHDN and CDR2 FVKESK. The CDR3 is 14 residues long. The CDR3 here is CASSRDRGTDTQYF. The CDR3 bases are TGTGCCAGCAGCCGAGACAGGGGCACAGATACGCAGTATTTT.

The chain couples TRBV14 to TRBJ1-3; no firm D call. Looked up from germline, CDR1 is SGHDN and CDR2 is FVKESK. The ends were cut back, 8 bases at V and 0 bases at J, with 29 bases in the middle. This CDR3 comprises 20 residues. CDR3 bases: TGTGCCAGCGCCTTCGGAAGGTTCGGCCCGAGGTATAGCTCTGGAAACACCATATATTTT. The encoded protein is CASAFGRFGPRYSSGNTIYF.

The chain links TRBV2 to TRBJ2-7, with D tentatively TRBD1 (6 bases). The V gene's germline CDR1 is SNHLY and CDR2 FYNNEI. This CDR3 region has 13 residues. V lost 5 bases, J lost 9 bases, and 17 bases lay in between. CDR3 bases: TGTGCCAGCAGTTCAATACAGGGAATGGGGCAGTACTTC. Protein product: CASSSIQGMGQYF.